These 10 T cell receptor beta chains came from one sample sequenced in a study of OX40 agonist ivuxolimab in advanced cancers. Repertoires were generated with immunoSEQ multiplex PCR, while TCRdb's copy carries only in-frame clones and drops some. Here the sample spans tens of thousands of clones, 75% to 90% being singletons. The sequencing used CD4+ or CD8+ T cells sorted from blood, collected in a trial of the OX40 agonist ivuxolimab. These receptors were collected from an adult with an advanced solid tumor such as melanoma, head and neck, liver or kidney cancer.

The V call is TRBV19, the J call TRBJ1-1; no reliable D call. The CDR3 is 14 amino acids. V dropped 5 bases and J dropped 11 bases, with 21 bases sitting between them. Germline-derived CDR1 and CDR2 are LNHDA and SQIVND (reference sequence). The CDR3 nucleotides are TGTGCCAGTAGTCCCTCAGCCGATTCCCAGGAGGCTTTCTTT. Translation gives CASSPSADSQEAFF.

The V gene is TRBV27, the J gene TRBJ1-5; the D is unclear. Trimming cost V 2 bases and J 5 bases, with 10 bases left between them. This CDR3 spans 14 amino acids. Germline CDR1 is MNHEY and CDR2 is SMNVEV (reference sequence). Here the CDR3 DNA reads TGTGCCAGCAGTTTACGGAGGTCCCATCAGCCCCAGCATTTT. It yields the protein CASSLRRSHQPQHF.

The J gene is TRBJ2-7, the V gene TRBV6-1; D may match TRBD1 or TRBD2 (6 bases each). Per the germline V gene, CDR1 is MNHNS and CDR2 is SASEGT. Trimming cost V 7 bases and J 4 bases, with 14 bases left between them. The CDR3 totals 13 residues. The CDR3 DNA follows: TGTGCCAGCACCCACGGGGGACAATACGAGCAGTACTTC. It translates to CASTHGGQYEQYF.

The chain has TRBV5-1 and TRBJ1-1, with a weak D call TRBD1 (5 bases). CDR3 length: 14 residues. Trimming shortened V by 0 bases and J by 6 bases, and 12 bases separated the two germline ends. Germline V gene sequence: CDR1 SGHRS, CDR2 YFSETQ. The CDR3 loop is CASSLESGHAEAFF. The CDR3, as DNA: TGCGCCAGCAGCTTGGAGTCGGGGCACGCTGAAGCTTTCTTT.

The chain links TRBV7-2 to TRBJ2-2; the D is unclear. The V gene's germline CDR1 is SGHTA and CDR2 FQGNSA. V gave up 5 bases and J gave up 4 bases, with 2 bases separating them. CDR3 length equals 11 residues. The CDR3 sequence: CASSRTGELFF. DNA for the CDR3: TGTGCCAGCAGCCGCACCGGGGAGCTGTTTTTT.

This sequence joins TRBV5-4 and TRBJ2-5, with D hard to call. Per germline, CDR1 SGHNT and CDR2 YYREEE (reference sequence). The CDR3 length is 14 residues. V was pared by 0 bases and J by 0 bases, with 6 bases between. The CDR3 sequence: CASSLGGYQETQYF. The CDR3 DNA is TGTGCCAGCAGCTTGGGGGGTTACCAAGAGACCCAGTACTTC.

V usage is TRBV19 and J usage is TRBJ2-7, with a weak D call TRBD1 (7 bases). The germline gives CDR1 LNHDA, CDR2 SQIVND (reference sequence). The germline V and J ends were trimmed by 5 bases and 5 bases, with 19 bases remaining between them. This CDR3 is built from 15 residues. CDR3 residues: CASSSIATGRNEQYF. The CDR3 DNA follows: TGTGCCAGTAGTTCGATTGCGACAGGGAGGAACGAGCAGTACTTC. The full variable domain, rest sourced from reference TRBV19 and TRBJ2-7, is DGGITQSPKYLFRKEGQNVTLSCEQNLNHDAMYWYRQDPGQGLRLIYYSQIVNDFQKGDIAEGYSVSREKKESFPLTVTSAQKNPTAFYLCASSSIATGRNEQYFGPGTRLTVT.

This rearrangement joins TRBV4-2 to TRBJ1-4; D is unresolved. CDR1 and CDR2 (germline): LGHNA, YNFKEQ. CDR3 length equals 16 residues. V lost 0 bases, J lost 7 bases, and 15 bases lay in between. The CDR3 nucleotides read TGTGCCAGCAGCCAAGAGAATGAAGCCTCGGGTGAAAAACTGTTTTTT. Translating gives CASSQENEASGEKLFF.

This sequence joins TRBV6-5 and TRBJ1-1; D call uncertain. This CDR3 is built from 13 residues. Germline V CDR1 and CDR2: MNHEY, SVGAGI. V gave up 0 bases and J gave up 4 bases, with 6 bases separating them. In DNA, the CDR3 is TGTGCCAGCAGTTACTCGTGGGTCACTGAAGCTTTCTTT. This encodes CASSYSWVTEAFF.

The chain has TRBV27 and TRBJ2-7; D call uncertain. CDR3 length equals 14 residues. V gave up 3 bases and J gave up 3 bases, with 12 bases separating them. The V gene's germline CDR1 is MNHEY and CDR2 SMNVEV (reference sequence). CDR3 protein: CASSFSAGSYEQYF. CDR3 sequence (DNA): TGTGCCAGCAGTTTTTCGGCAGGCAGCTACGAGCAGTACTTC.